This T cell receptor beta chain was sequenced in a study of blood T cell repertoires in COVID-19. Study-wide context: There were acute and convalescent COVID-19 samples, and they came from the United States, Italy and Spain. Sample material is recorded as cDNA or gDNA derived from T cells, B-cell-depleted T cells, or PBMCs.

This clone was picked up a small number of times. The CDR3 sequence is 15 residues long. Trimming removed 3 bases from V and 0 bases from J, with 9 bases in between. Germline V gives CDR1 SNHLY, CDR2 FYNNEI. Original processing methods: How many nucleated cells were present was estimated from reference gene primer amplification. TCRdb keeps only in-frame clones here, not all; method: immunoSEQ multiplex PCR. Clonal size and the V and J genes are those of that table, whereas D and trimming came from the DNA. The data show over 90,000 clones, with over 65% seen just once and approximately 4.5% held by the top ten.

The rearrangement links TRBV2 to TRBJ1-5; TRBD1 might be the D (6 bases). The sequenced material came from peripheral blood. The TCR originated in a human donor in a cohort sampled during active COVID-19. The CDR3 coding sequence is TGTGCCAGCAGTGAGCAGACAGGTAGCAATCAGCCCCAGCATTTT. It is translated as CASSEQTGSNQPQHF. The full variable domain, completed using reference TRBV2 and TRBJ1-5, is EPEVTQTPSHQVTQMGQEVILRCVPISNHLYFYWYRQILGQKVEFLVSFYNNEISEKSEIFDDQFSVERPDGSNFTLKIRSTKLEDSAMYFCASSEQTGSNQPQHFGDGTRLSIL.